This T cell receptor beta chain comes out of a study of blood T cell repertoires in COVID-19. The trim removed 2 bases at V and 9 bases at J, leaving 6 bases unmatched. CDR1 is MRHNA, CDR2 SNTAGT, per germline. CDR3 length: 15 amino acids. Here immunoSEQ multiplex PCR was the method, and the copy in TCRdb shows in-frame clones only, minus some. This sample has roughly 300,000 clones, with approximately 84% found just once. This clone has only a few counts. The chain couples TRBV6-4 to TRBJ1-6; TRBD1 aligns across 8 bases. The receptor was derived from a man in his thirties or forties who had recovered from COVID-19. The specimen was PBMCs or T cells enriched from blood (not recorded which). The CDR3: CASSDRFQGASPLHF. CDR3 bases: TGTGCCAGCAGTGACAGATTTCAGGGGGCTTCACCCCTCCACTTT.